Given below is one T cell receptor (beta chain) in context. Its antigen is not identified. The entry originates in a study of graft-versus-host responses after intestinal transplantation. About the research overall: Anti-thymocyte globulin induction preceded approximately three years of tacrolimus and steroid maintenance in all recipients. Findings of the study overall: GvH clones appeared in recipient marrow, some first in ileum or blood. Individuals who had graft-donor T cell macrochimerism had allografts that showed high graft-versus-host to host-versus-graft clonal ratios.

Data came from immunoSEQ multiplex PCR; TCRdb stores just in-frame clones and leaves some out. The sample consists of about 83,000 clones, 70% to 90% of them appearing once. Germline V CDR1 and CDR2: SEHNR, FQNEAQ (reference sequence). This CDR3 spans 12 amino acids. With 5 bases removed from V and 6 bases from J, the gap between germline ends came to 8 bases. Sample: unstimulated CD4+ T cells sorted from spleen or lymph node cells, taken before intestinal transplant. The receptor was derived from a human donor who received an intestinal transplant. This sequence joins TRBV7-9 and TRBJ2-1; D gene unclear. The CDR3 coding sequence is TGTGCCAGCAGCGTATCCCGCAATGAGCAGTTCTTC. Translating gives CASSVSRNEQFF.